This T cell receptor (beta chain) was identified during a study of T cell repertoires in cytomegalovirus infection. On the study more broadly: An indication of both CMV infection and matching HLA type came from public TCR beta signatures. Whole-study findings and limits: Summed frequency of shared TCR beta families picked out CMV carriers who also had the relevant HLA.

One entry per CDR3 protein, called by TCRdb with MiXCR from the reads. The profile shows under 300,000 distinct CDR3 sequences, approximately 22% of them singletons. Comment on this clonotype: Its antigen is still unknown.

The receptor was derived from a human donor in good health (CMV status not recorded). Some clones in this sample may be carry-over from other donors' samples. The sample was cultured PBMCs, taken from culture after CMV antigen stimulation.

CDR3 DNA sequence: TGTGCCAGCAGCTTGGATGGCAGGGCCAGTGGCGAGCAGTACTTC. This gives the protein CASSLDGRASGEQYF. V is TRBV5-4 and J is TRBJ2-7; TRBD1 is a possible D gene (5 bases). Trimming stripped 0 bases from V and 6 bases from J, with 16 bases between. Germline V CDR1 and CDR2: SGHNT, YYREEE (reference sequence). The CDR3 loop spans 15 amino acids. Based on the CDR3 plus reference TRBV5-4 and TRBJ2-7, the full variable domain is ETGVTQSPTHLIKTRGQQVTLRCSSQSGHNTVSWYQQALGQGPQFIFQYYREEENGRGNFPPRFSGLQFPNYSSELNVNALELDDSALYLCASSLDGRASGEQYFGPGTRLTVT.